This entry describes one T cell receptor beta chain. Clones were read by immunoSEQ multiplex PCR, and TCRdb kept only the in-frame ones, dropping some. The data hold under 200,000 clones, with approximately 80% observed a single time. This entry comes from a study of blood T cell repertoires in COVID-19. Study as a whole: Samples representing acute and convalescent COVID-19 were sourced from the United States, Italy and Spain.

Trimming cost V 5 bases and J 3 bases, with 17 bases left between them. The V gene's germline CDR1 is LNHDA and CDR2 SQIVND (reference sequence). The CDR3 contains 15 residues. The chain employs TRBV19 and TRBJ2-7; possible D gene TRBD1, 7 bases. The specimen sequenced was peripheral blood. The clonotype was recovered from a human donor in a cohort sampled during active COVID-19. The CDR3 DNA follows: TGTGCCAGTAGTGATCCGACAGGGACTGACTACGAGCAGTACTTC. Protein: CASSDPTGTDYEQYF.